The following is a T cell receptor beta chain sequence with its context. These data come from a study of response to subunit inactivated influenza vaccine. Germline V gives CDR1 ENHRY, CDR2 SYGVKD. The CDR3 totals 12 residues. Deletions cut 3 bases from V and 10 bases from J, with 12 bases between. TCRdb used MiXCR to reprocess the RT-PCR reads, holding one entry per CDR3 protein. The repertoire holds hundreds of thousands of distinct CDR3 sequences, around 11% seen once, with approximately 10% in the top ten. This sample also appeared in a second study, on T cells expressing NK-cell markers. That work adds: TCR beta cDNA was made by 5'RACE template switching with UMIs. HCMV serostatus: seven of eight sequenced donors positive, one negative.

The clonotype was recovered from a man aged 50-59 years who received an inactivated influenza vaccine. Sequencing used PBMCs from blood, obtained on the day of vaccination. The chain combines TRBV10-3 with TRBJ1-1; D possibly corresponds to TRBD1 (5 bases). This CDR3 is CAISEFREIAFF. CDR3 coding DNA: TGTGCCATCAGTGAATTCAGGGAGATAGCTTTCTTT.